This entry lists 21 T cell receptor beta chains sequenced from one sample in a study of blood T cell repertoires in COVID-19. Generated by immunoSEQ multiplex PCR, the TCRdb table keeps only in-frame clones and is missing some. The sample contains around 500,000 clones, around 87% of which appear only once. Sequenced input: PBMCs or T cells enriched from blood (not recorded which). Receptor source: a woman aged 40 to 50 who had recovered from COVID-19.

V gene TRBV5-1 combines with J gene TRBJ2-1; 7 bases match TRBD1. The ends lost 1 base at V and 0 bases at J; junction bases unmatched: 7. In germline, CDR1 is SGHRS, CDR2 YFSETQ. This CDR3 is built from 17 residues. CDR3 sequence: CASSLFGTASSYNEQFF. The CDR3 nucleotides read TGCGCCAGCAGCTTGTTTGGGACAGCTAGCTCCTACAATGAGCAGTTCTTC.

The V call is TRBV5-6, the J call TRBJ1-4, with TRBD1 matching 7 bases. V dropped 6 bases and J dropped 7; count of bases not matched to a gene: 15. Germline V lookup: CDR1 SGHDT, CDR2 YYEEEE. The length of the CDR3 is 16 residues. CDR3 nucleotides: TGTGCCAGCACCCTGCTTGACGGACAGGAGAGTGAAAAACTGTTTTTT. It specifies CASTLLDGQESEKLFF. The full variable domain, rest sourced from reference TRBV5-6 and TRBJ1-4, is DAGVTQSPTHLIKTRGQQVTLRCSPKSGHDTVSWYQQALGQGPQFIFQYYEEEERQRGNFPDRFSGHQFPNYSSELNVNALLLGDSALYLCASTLLDGQESEKLFFGSGTQLSVL.

V is TRBV28 and J is TRBJ2-1; 13 nucleotides agree with TRBD2. Germline V lookup: CDR1 MDHEN, CDR2 SYDVKM. J gave up 8 bases and V 6 bases, and 7 bases lay outside the gene matches. CDR3 length: 15 residues. The CDR3 DNA sequence: TGTGCCAGCAGCTGGACTAGCGGGAGACGCGATGAGCAGTTCTTC. It translates to CASSWTSGRRDEQFF.

The chain has TRBV6-2 or TRBV6-3 and TRBJ1-3; D is ambiguous. CDR1 and CDR2 (germline): MNHEY, SVGEGT. With 2 bases removed from V and 0 bases from J, the gap between germline ends came to 8 bases. This CDR3 is 15 amino acids long. The CDR3 nucleotides read TGTGCCAGCAGTTACGGATGGAGCTCTGGAAACACCATATATTTT. Translated, it gives CASSYGWSSGNTIYF.

The chain uses TRBV7-8 and TRBJ2-1, with 10 positions matching TRBD2. This CDR3 region has 16 residues. V dropped 5 bases and J dropped 5; count of bases not matched to a gene: 9. Looked up from germline, CDR1 is SGHVS and CDR2 is FQNEAQ. CDR3 residues: CASSITGTSADNEQFF. In DNA form, the CDR3 reads TGTGCCAGCAGCATTACCGGGACTAGCGCCGACAATGAGCAGTTCTTC.

The chain has TRBV9 and TRBJ1-1; TRBD1 agrees at 7 bases. CDR3 length equals 14 residues. Germline V gene data show CDR1 as SGDLS and CDR2 as YYNGEE. The J segment lost 4 bases and the V segment lost 0 bases, leaving 3 bases of the junction unmatched. The CDR3 spells CASSVVAGGTEAFF. The CDR3, as DNA: TGTGCCAGCAGCGTAGTGGCAGGGGGCACTGAAGCTTTCTTT.

The J gene is TRBJ1-1, the V gene TRBV7-8; no firm D call. Trimming cost V 1 base and J 1 base, with 10 bases left between them. Germline CDR1 is SGHVS and CDR2 is FQNEAQ. There are 15 residues in the CDR3. The CDR3 DNA follows: TGTGCCAGCAGCTTAGTACACGCTGAGAACACTGAAGCTTTCTTT. It yields the protein CASSLVHAENTEAFF.

The chain is built from TRBV18 and TRBJ2-1, with D tentatively TRBD2 (5 bases). The V gene's germline CDR1 is KGHSH and CDR2 LQKENI. Trimming pared 0 bases from V and 10 bases from J, leaving 10 bases between. The CDR3 spans 13 residues. CDR3 DNA: TGTGCCAGCTCACCACCGGGAGTGGACGAGCAGTTCTTC. It yields the protein CASSPPGVDEQFF.

The rearrangement uses TRBV25-1 and TRBJ1-5; D possibly corresponds to TRBD1 (5 bases). Germline CDR1 and CDR2: MGHDK and SYGVNS. This CDR3 is built from 15 residues. V was pared by 6 bases and J by 2 bases, with 14 bases between. DNA for the CDR3: TGTGCCAGCAGCGCCGGGGGGGGTGGCAATCAGCCCCAGCATTTT. Translating gives CASSAGGGGNQPQHF.

This CDR3 is CASSVSGARGNTIYF. The CDR3 region has the DNA TGTGCCAGCAGCGTAAGTGGGGCGAGAGGAAACACCATATATTTT. V usage is TRBV9 and J usage is TRBJ1-3; D may be TRBD1 (5 bases). Germline CDR1 SGDLS, CDR2 YYNGEE. The CDR3 sequence is 15 residues long. V lost 1 base to trimming and J lost 4 bases, with 12 bases between them.

This chain uses TRBV5-4 with TRBJ1-2, with 7 nucleotides matching TRBD1. J gave up 8 bases and V 4 bases, and 14 bases lay outside the gene matches. Germline V lookup: CDR1 SGHNT, CDR2 YYREEE (reference sequence). The CDR3 covers 15 residues. For the CDR3, the DNA is TGTGCCAGCAGCAACCGACAGGGTGCTGCTGGGGGCTACACCTTC. It yields the protein CASSNRQGAAGGYTF.

This sequence joins TRBV9 and TRBJ1-1, with no clear D. The ends were cut back, 4 bases at V and 0 bases at J, with 10 bases in the middle. Germline CDR1 reads SGDLS; CDR2 reads YYNGEE. CDR3 size: 14 residues. The CDR3, as DNA: TGTGCCAGCAGCCAACAGAGTATGAACACTGAAGCTTTCTTT. Translation: CASSQQSMNTEAFF.

This chain links TRBV6-5 with TRBJ1-4; no definite D call. V dropped 6 bases and J dropped 7 bases, with 18 bases sitting between them. The germline gives CDR1 MNHEY, CDR2 SVGAGI. The CDR3 extends over 15 amino acids. CDR3 sequence reads: CASSPNWDEGEKLFF. CDR3 coding DNA: TGTGCCAGCAGCCCCAATTGGGATGAGGGTGAAAAACTGTTTTTT.

The CDR3 sequence is CATNSTSGPYNEQFF. The CDR3 DNA is TGTGCCACCAACTCGACTAGCGGGCCCTACAATGAGCAGTTCTTC. The V and J genes are TRBV24-1 and TRBJ2-1; TRBD2 agrees at 10 bases. Germline trimming cut 8 bases from V and 2 bases from J; bases unmatched to any gene: 5. The germline V gene has CDR1 KGHDR and CDR2 SFDVKD. This CDR3 region has 15 residues.

This chain connects TRBV18 to TRBJ1-1; D not resolved. Germline V lookup: CDR1 KGHSH, CDR2 LQKENI. The V and J ends lost 3 bases and 1 base respectively, with 3 bases between them. The CDR3 is 12 amino acids. This CDR3 reads CASSPRNTEAFF. The CDR3 DNA follows: TGTGCCAGCTCACCCAGGAACACTGAAGCTTTCTTT. Combining the CDR3 with reference TRBV18 and TRBJ1-1 gives the whole variable domain NAGVMQNPRHLVRRRGQEARLRCSPMKGHSHVYWYRQLPEEGLKFMVYLQKENIIDESGMPKERFSAEFPKEGPSILRIQQVVRGDSAAYFCASSPRNTEAFFGQGTRLTVV.

The chain carries TRBV2 and TRBJ2-3; TRBD2 agrees at 9 bases. In germline, CDR1 is SNHLY, CDR2 FYNNEI. V was pared by 2 bases and J by 9 bases, with 12 bases of the junction left unmatched. This CDR3 contains 16 residues. The DNA of the CDR3 is TGTGCCAGCAGTGAAATTGGGACTAGCCCCGCGAGGACGCAGTATTTT. It translates to CASSEIGTSPARTQYF.

This sequence joins TRBV6-5 and TRBJ2-1; 8 bases align to TRBD1. The CDR3 extends over 12 amino acids. With 2 bases clipped from V and 10 bases from J, the junction kept 1 base outside the gene matches. Germline CDR1 and CDR2: MNHEY and SVGAGI. This chain's CDR3 is CASSYDRGEQFF. CDR3 DNA sequence: TGTGCCAGCAGTTACGACAGGGGCGAGCAGTTCTTC.

The rearrangement links TRBV7-6 to TRBJ1-4; D perhaps matches TRBD1 (6 bases). V dropped 0 bases and J dropped 2 bases, with 13 bases sitting between them. From germline, CDR1 is SGHVS and CDR2 FNYEAQ. This CDR3 is built from 17 residues. The CDR3 nucleotides read TGTGCCAGCAGCTTAGCTACTAACAGGGAGACTAATGAAAAACTGTTTTTT. It is translated as CASSLATNRETNEKLFF.

The rearrangement joins TRBV9 to TRBJ1-1; 7 bases match TRBD1. This CDR3 region has 14 residues. The germline CDR1 and CDR2 sequences are SGDLS and YYNGEE. V lost 4 bases and J lost 2; bases outside the gene matches: 5. The CDR3 loop is CASSPRTGNTEAFF. The CDR3 coding sequence is TGTGCCAGCAGCCCCAGGACAGGTAACACTGAAGCTTTCTTT. Using reference TRBV9 and TRBJ1-1 for the parts outside the CDR3, the full variable domain is DSGVTQTPKHLITATGQRVTLRCSPRSGDLSVYWYQQSLDQGLQFLIQYYNGEERAKGNILERFSAQQFPDLHSELNLSSLELGDSALYFCASSPRTGNTEAFFGQGTRLTVV.

The genes are TRBV27 and TRBJ2-1, with D maybe TRBD2 (5 bases). V lost 3 bases, J lost 6 bases, and 18 bases lay in between. The CDR3 has 16 amino acids. The V gene's germline CDR1 is MNHEY and CDR2 SMNVEV (reference sequence). CDR3 sequence reads: CASSLEVTVRANEQFF. CDR3 in DNA: TGTGCCAGCAGTTTGGAGGTAACAGTTCGGGCCAATGAGCAGTTCTTC.

V is TRBV19 and J is TRBJ1-1; D is ambiguous. This CDR3 comprises 14 residues. CDR1 is LNHDA and CDR2 is SQIVND in the germline V gene (reference sequence). Trimming removed 1 base from V and 0 bases from J, with 6 bases in between. The CDR3 protein is CASSIVSVNTEAFF. The CDR3 DNA is TGTGCCAGTAGTATAGTCTCCGTGAACACTGAAGCTTTCTTT.